This TCR beta chain is drawn from a study of T-cell reconstitution after alpha-beta-depleted transplantation in children (dated by TCRdb to 2015 to 2016). For the wider study: The study quantitatively tracked T-cell immune reconstitution after TCRalphabeta/CD19-depleted allogeneic hematopoietic cell transplantation in children using TCR repertoire profiling.

Here is what the overall study found, with its caveats: The apparently early alphabetaT-cell count recovery about two months after transplant was reportedly dependent on only several hundred rapidly expanded clones derived from non-depleted graft cells. Hyperexpanded clone frequencies declined over subsequent months; after one year, T-cell counts and TCRbeta diversity were mostly attributed to newly produced T cells. The high TCRbeta diversity at day 60 in some patients was ascribed to recipient T cells and intrathymic progenitors that had survived conditioning.

Taken from cysteine to valine, the CDR3 has 14 residues. Of the read, only the CDR3 DNA is kept; its 42 bases are in frame from base 1. The trim is 3 bases for V and 4 bases for J, with a gap of 16 bases between the germline ends. CDR1 DFQATT and CDR2 SNEGSKA are derived from the germline V gene (reference sequence). The library was prepared using PCR. The instrument was an Illumina HiSeq 2500. TCR library preparation used molecular barcoding, with unique molecular identifiers applied to normalize quantification of the TCRbeta repertoire. TCRdb reworked the public reads: Q25 trimming with fastp, MiXCR clone assembly, productive beta chains retained. Entries that share a CDR3 protein sequence are merged under the most common genes and DNA. This sample gives hundreds of thousands of distinct CDR3 sequences in total; about 8.4% of them show up just once. The ten biggest clones cover approximately 34% of the sample.

This clonotype was seen at least ten times. Its binding antigen is unknown. No qualities accompany the bases; no much larger clone lies one base away. The sample's treatment or condition label, decoded: allogeneic hematopoietic cell transplantation with graft depleted of TCRalphabeta T cells and CD19 B cells. The transplant recipients were children given TCRalphabeta/CD19-depleted allogeneic hematopoietic cell grafts. This sequence was found in a male patient under 10 years old who had a stem cell transplant for acute myeloid leukemia, so the T cells may come from the graft donor. The receptor chain draws on TRBV20-1 and TRBJ2-7; a confident D gene designation cannot be given. Sequenced here: PBMCs, mostly from graft donor cells, sampled 360 days after TCRalphabeta/CD19-depleted stem cell transplant. Read as DNA, the sequence is TGCAGTGCTAGGTCCTTGAACGCTGTATACGAGCAGTACGTC. Translated, this is CSARSLNAVYEQYV.